Below are 20 T cell receptor beta chains sequenced from a single sample in a study of CD8 T cells in Susac syndrome. When the RNA was reverse transcribed, random hexamers were used with an input of roughly 0.45 to 1 ug. TCRdb used MiXCR to reprocess the immunoSEQ multiplex PCR reads, holding one entry per CDR3 protein. This table has roughly 140,000 distinct CDR3 sequences, approximately 96% appearing once. Sequencing input: CD8+ T cells from PBMCs. These receptors were taken from a human donor with multiple sclerosis.

V usage is TRBV12-3 or TRBV12-4 and J usage is TRBJ2-3; 15 bases line up with TRBD2. CDR3 size: 14 residues. V gave up 5 bases and J gave up 7 bases; unmatched junction bases: 1. The DNA for the CDR3 is TGTGCCAGCAGTGGACTAGCGGGGGGGTATACGCAGTATTTT. Translated: CASSGLAGGYTQYF.

V usage is TRBV9 and J usage is TRBJ1-6, with TRBD1 as a possible D gene (5 bases). This CDR3 spans 14 amino acids. V lost 5 bases to trimming and J lost 7 bases, with 13 bases between them. Germline V gene sequence: CDR1 SGDLS, CDR2 YYNGEE. CDR3 residues: CASSAGTDNSPLHF. CDR3 in DNA: TGTGCCAGCAGTGCCGGGACGGACAATTCACCCCTCCACTTT.

This chain joins TRBV9 and TRBJ1-1, with D unresolved. CDR3 length: 15 residues. Germline V lookup: CDR1 SGDLS, CDR2 YYNGEE. Deletions cut 0 bases from V and 4 bases from J, with 13 bases between. For the CDR3, the DNA is TGTGCCAGCAGCGTAGGCCACGGAGGTAGCACTGAAGCTTTCTTT. This codes for CASSVGHGGSTEAFF.

The V gene is TRBV20-1, the J gene TRBJ2-2; TRBD1 matches 9 bases. The CDR3 totals 15 residues. The trim removed 6 bases at V and 4 bases at J, leaving 9 bases unmatched. Per the germline V gene, CDR1 is DFQATT and CDR2 is SNEGSKA (reference sequence). Here the CDR3 DNA reads TGCAGTGCCATTCCGACAGGGGGAATCACCGGGGAGCTGTTTTTT. This codes for CSAIPTGGITGELFF.

The V call is TRBV6-6, the J call TRBJ1-1; maybe TRBD1 (5 bases). This CDR3 is 12 amino acids long. Germline V gene sequence: CDR1 MNHNY, CDR2 SVGAGI (reference sequence). V lost 4 bases and J lost 9, with 12 bases in between. CDR3 sequence reads: CASSSMGRQAFF. The DNA of the CDR3 is TGTGCCAGCAGTTCAATGGGGCGACAAGCTTTCTTT.

The J gene is TRBJ2-7, the V gene TRBV6-5; D remains ambiguous. The CDR3 runs 14 residues. V dropped 0 bases and J dropped 2 bases, with 8 bases sitting between them. Germline loops: CDR1 MNHEY, CDR2 SVGAGI. The DNA for the CDR3 is TGTGCCAGCAGTTACTCAGAACAGCCCTACGAGCAGTACTTC. Protein product: CASSYSEQPYEQYF.

The chain joins TRBV29-1 to TRBJ1-1; 7 bases agree with TRBD1. The germline V gene encodes CDR1 SQVTM and CDR2 ANQGSEA. The CDR3 length is 13 residues. The V gene end was trimmed by 6 bases and the J gene end by 2 bases; junction bases not matched to a gene: 6. The CDR3 sequence is CSVVTGDNTEAFF. The CDR3, as DNA: TGCAGCGTCGTAACAGGGGATAACACTGAAGCTTTCTTT.

The rearrangement joins TRBV29-1 to TRBJ1-1; D possibly corresponds to TRBD1 (6 bases). V lost 1 base and J 2 bases, leaving 14 bases between the germline ends. Germline V gene data show CDR1 as SQVTM and CDR2 as ANQGSEA. The CDR3 is made up of 15 amino acids. CDR3 protein: CSVEGRGTRNTEAFF. Here the CDR3 DNA reads TGCAGCGTTGAAGGGAGAGGGACAAGAAACACTGAAGCTTTCTTT.

CDR3 bases: TGTGCCAGCAGCTTGGACCCGACCTACGAGCAGTACTTC. Translated, it gives CASSLDPTYEQYF. V usage is TRBV5-6 and J usage is TRBJ2-7; no reliable D call. Germline CDR1 is SGHDT and CDR2 is YYEEEE. V was cut by 0 bases and J by 2 bases, with 6 bases left in between. The CDR3 is 13 residues long. The full variable domain, in which reference TRBV5-6 and TRBJ2-7 provide the parts outside the CDR3, is DAGVTQSPTHLIKTRGQQVTLRCSPKSGHDTVSWYQQALGQGPQFIFQYYEEEERQRGNFPDRFSGHQFPNYSSELNVNALLLGDSALYLCASSLDPTYEQYFGPGTRLTVT.

This chain connects TRBV7-6 to TRBJ2-7; 7 bases match TRBD1. The trim removed 1 base at V and 1 base at J, leaving 7 bases unmatched. The V gene's germline CDR1 is SGHVS and CDR2 FNYEAQ. There are 16 residues in the CDR3. CDR3 sequence (DNA): TGTGCCAGCAGCTTAGGGGTAGGGACAGATTCCTACGAGCAGTACTTC. This translates into CASSLGVGTDSYEQYF.

This clonotype was counted a few times. V gene TRBV28 combines with J gene TRBJ2-2; D is ambiguous. V lost 1 base and J lost 6, with 6 bases in between. The CDR3 length is 13 residues. Germline V gives CDR1 MDHEN, CDR2 SYDVKM. The CDR3 region is CASSLSSSGELFF. The CDR3 nucleotides read TGTGCCAGCAGTTTATCGTCCTCCGGGGAGCTGTTTTTT.

This chain connects TRBV4-1 to TRBJ2-7, with D possibly TRBD1 on 5 matching bases. This CDR3 has 15 amino acids. Germline CDR1 MGHRA, CDR2 YSYEKL. With 3 bases removed from V and 2 bases from J, the gap between germline ends came to 14 bases. CDR3 in DNA: TGCGCCAGCAGCCAGACAGAGGAACGGACCTACGAGCAGTACTTC. Translation gives CASSQTEERTYEQYF.

The chain links TRBV6-2 or TRBV6-3 to TRBJ2-7; D is unresolved. The CDR3 spans 15 residues. CDR1 is MNHEY, CDR2 SVGEGT, per germline. Trimming left V 6 bases short and J 2 bases short, with 17 bases between. The CDR3 DNA is TGTGCCAGCAGCCCGGGTCGGATCAAGCCCTACGAGCAGTACTTC. Its translation is CASSPGRIKPYEQYF.

V gene TRBV7-9 combines with J gene TRBJ2-3; 9 positions agree with TRBD1. The CDR3 has 19 amino acids. V was pared by 3 bases and J by 2 bases, with 15 bases of the junction left unmatched. Looked up from germline, CDR1 is SEHNR and CDR2 is FQNEAQ (reference sequence). The CDR3 DNA is TGTGCCAGCAGCTTCCCGCCGGGACAGGGCTTAGGGGACACAGATACGCAGTATTTT. Residues: CASSFPPGQGLGDTDTQYF.

The chain links TRBV19 to TRBJ2-1; 8 bases are a match to TRBD2. The CDR3 is made up of 13 amino acids. Germline V CDR1 and CDR2: LNHDA, SQIVND (reference sequence). V shed 9 bases, J shed 5 bases, and the junction held 6 bases outside the gene matches. The CDR3 coding sequence is TGTGCCAGCACAACTAGCGGCAACAATGAGCAGTTCTTC. Its translation: CASTTSGNNEQFF.

The rearrangement uses TRBV2 and TRBJ2-7, with D unresolved. CDR1 is SNHLY and CDR2 is FYNNEI in the germline V gene. V shed 0 bases and J shed 5 bases, with 8 bases lying between them. This CDR3 is built from 13 residues. The CDR3 region is CASSEAPPDEQYF. CDR3 sequence (DNA): TGTGCCAGCAGTGAAGCGCCCCCAGACGAGCAGTACTTC. The full variable domain, with the rest looked up from reference TRBV2 and TRBJ2-7, is EPEVTQTPSHQVTQMGQEVILRCVPISNHLYFYWYRQILGQKVEFLVSFYNNEISEKSEIFDDQFSVERPDGSNFTLKIRSTKLEDSAMYFCASSEAPPDEQYFGPGTRLTVT.

Only one count was recorded for this clonotype. The rearrangement links TRBV6-5 to TRBJ2-5; 7 nucleotides match TRBD1. The CDR3 is made up of 14 amino acids. After removal of 9 bases from V and 1 base from J, the junction contained 8 bases not matched to a gene. CDR1 is MNHEY, CDR2 SVGAGI, per germline. The chain's CDR3 is CASSRDRLQETQYF. The CDR3 DNA reads as TGTGCCAGTTCCCGGGACAGACTCCAAGAGACCCAGTACTTC.

J is TRBJ2-5 and V is TRBV30, with D perhaps given as TRBD1 or TRBD2 (5 bases each). The germline gives CDR1 GTSNPN, CDR2 SVGIG (reference sequence). Trimming took off 2 bases at V and 1 base at J, with 8 bases between the two ends. CDR3 length: 13 amino acids. CDR3 sequence (DNA): TGTGCCTGGAGTTCGGGGACCCAAGAGACCCAGTACTTC. Translating it yields CAWSSGTQETQYF.

The chain employs TRBV27 and TRBJ2-5; D remains ambiguous. The CDR3 runs 13 residues. V dropped 0 bases and J dropped 2 bases, with 4 bases sitting between them. Germline-derived CDR1 and CDR2 are MNHEY and SMNVEV (reference sequence). For the CDR3, the DNA is TGTGCCAGCAGTTTATCGGGGCAAGAGACCCAGTACTTC. This sequence encodes CASSLSGQETQYF.

The chain joins TRBV3-1 to TRBJ2-2, with 10 positions matching TRBD1. This CDR3 spans 18 amino acids. The V gene end was trimmed by 0 bases and the J gene end by 6 bases; junction bases not matched to a gene: 10. CDR1 and CDR2 (germline): LGHDT, YNNKEL (reference sequence). This CDR3 is CASSQDRDRGSLSGELFF. CDR3 bases: TGTGCCAGCAGCCAAGACCGGGACAGGGGTTCTTTGTCCGGGGAGCTGTTTTTT.